Each of the 3 T cell receptor beta chains below was sequenced from the same sample in a study of T cells in localized non-small cell lung cancer. Profiling relied on immunoSEQ multiplex PCR, and the TCRdb table lists in-frame clones only, not all of them. Of 40,000 or so clones in the sample, roughly 80% were seen once. The sample in question was PBMCs, obtained before any cancer treatment. These TCRs come from a woman aged 35-75 years with stage II squamous cell lung carcinoma.

The chain uses TRBV5-1 and TRBJ2-2, with D unresolved. Germline V lookup: CDR1 SGHRS, CDR2 YFSETQ. The CDR3 length is 16 residues. V was cut by 2 bases and J by 4 bases, with 15 bases left in between. CDR3 DNA: TGCGCCAGCAGCTTAGGCTCCCCTTATACCACCGGGGAGCTGTTTTTT. This sequence encodes CASSLGSPYTTGELFF.

The chain links TRBV7-9 to TRBJ1-2, with 7 nucleotides matching TRBD1. In germline, CDR1 is SEHNR, CDR2 FQNEAQ (reference sequence). CDR3 size: 12 residues. Trimming removed 8 bases from V and 4 bases from J; junction bases left unmatched: 4. In nucleotides, the CDR3 is TGTGCCAGCTCCCGGGACAGCTATGGCTACACCTTC. It codes for CASSRDSYGYTF. The whole variable domain, remainder taken from reference TRBV7-9 and TRBJ1-2, is DTGVSQNPRHKITKRGQNVTFRCDPISEHNRLYWYRQTLGQGPEFLTYFQNEAQLEKSRLLSDRFSAERPKGSFSTLEIQRTEQGDSAMYLCASSRDSYGYTFGSGTRLTVV.

In the case of this clone: The junction differs from germline at one of its ends, possibly a read error. The chain carries TRBV10-3 and TRBJ1-2; 9 nucleotides match TRBD1. Germline V gene data show CDR1 as ENHRY and CDR2 as SYGVKD. The CDR3 spans 14 residues. The CDR3 region is CASSYSGTGSGYTF. The CDR3 nucleotides read TGTGCCAGCAGTTACTCTGGGACAGGGTCCGGCTACACCTTC.